This T cell receptor (beta chain) was identified in a study of T cells in Graves' hyperthyroidism and ophthalmopathy. This clonotype was found many times. RNA transcripts were the template for amplifying TCR beta CDR3 regions. First-round RT-PCR targeting the TCR CDR3 was performed with the HTBI primer set. From the multiplex PCR reads, TCRdb called clonotypes with MiXCR, one entry per CDR3 protein. The sample yields hundreds of thousands of distinct CDR3 sequences, roughly 17% seen once. V dropped 7 bases and J dropped 7 bases, with 17 bases sitting between them. The CDR3 length is 15 residues. For Graves' hyperthyroidism to be stable, ophthalmopathy could not progress within 18 months. In making diagnoses, clinical symptoms, serum thyroxine and TRAb, thyroid ultrasound and orbital computed tomography were all used.

The TCR originated in a woman in her 30s with Graves' hyperthyroidism. Input material: blood. The chain links TRBV12-3 or TRBV12-4 to TRBJ1-6; D is unclear. The CDR3 region has the DNA TGTGCCAGCACTCTTACCGGGAATCTAAATTCACCCCTCCACTTT. Its translation: CASTLTGNLNSPLHF.